Following are 12 T cell receptor beta chains from one sample sequenced in a study of blood T cell repertoires in COVID-19 (dated by TCRdb to the early 2020s). The library relied on the immunoSEQ multiplex PCR assay. TCRdb carries this immuneACCESS record with in-frame sequences only. Its versions omit some clonotypes, under half of them owing to an unresolved V gene in the studies checked, with the rest unexplained. The sample profile shows more than 45,000 clones; roughly nine tenths of them were found once. More than 7.5% of the sample goes to the ten largest clones. What was sequenced was peripheral blood. These receptors all stem from a woman older than 75 with acute or convalescent COVID-19.

This chain connects TRBV2 to TRBJ1-1; no reliable D call. The V end was cut by 3 bases, the J end by 1 base, with 6 bases between. This CDR3 region has 13 residues. Germline-derived CDR1 and CDR2 are SNHLY and FYNNEI. CDR3 protein: CASSDPSNTEAFF. The CDR3 region has the DNA TGTGCCAGCAGTGATCCGTCGAACACTGAAGCTTTCTTT.

The gene calls are TRBV3-1 (or the pseudogene TRBV3-2) and TRBJ1-1, with 8 bases matching TRBD1. The germline V gene has CDR1 LGHDT and CDR2 YNNKEL (reference sequence). V was pared by 6 bases and J by 2 bases, with 5 bases of the junction left unmatched. The CDR3 is made up of 14 amino acids. The DNA for the CDR3 is TGTGCCAGCAGGCCGGGACAGGTTAACACTGAAGCTTTCTTT. The encoded protein is CASRPGQVNTEAFF.

The rearrangement links TRBV2 to TRBJ2-1; 12 bases align to TRBD2. Looked up from germline, CDR1 is SNHLY and CDR2 is FYNNEI. The V gene end was trimmed by 7 bases and the J gene end by 5 bases; junction bases not matched to a gene: 9. CDR3 length: 16 amino acids. CDR3 amino acids: CASTRTSGIRNNEQFF. The CDR3 nucleotides read TGTGCCAGCACTAGGACTAGCGGGATTCGGAACAATGAGCAGTTCTTC.

The chain employs TRBV7-8 and TRBJ2-3; the match to TRBD2 covers 9 bases. Trimming cost V 8 bases and J 7 bases; bases outside gene matches: 4. Germline V gene lookup returns CDR1 SGHVS and CDR2 FQNEAQ. CDR3 length: 12 residues. The CDR3 is CASRGRGNTQYF. CDR3 coding DNA: TGTGCCAGCCGCGGGAGGGGGAATACGCAGTATTTT. The whole variable domain, remainder taken from reference TRBV7-8 and TRBJ2-3, is GAGVSQSPRYKVAKRGQDVALRCDPISGHVSLFWYQQALGQGPEFLTYFQNEAQLDKSGLPSDRFFAERPEGSVSTLKIQRTQQEDSAVYLCASRGRGNTQYFGPGTRLTVL.

The sample holds one count of this clone. The rearrangement uses TRBV30 and TRBJ1-1; D perhaps matches TRBD1 (6 bases). Germline V gene data show CDR1 as GTSNPN and CDR2 as SVGIG (reference sequence). This CDR3 comprises 17 residues. V dropped 0 bases and J dropped 9 bases, with 26 bases sitting between them. CDR3 protein: CAWSVRRTFRGADKAFF. The CDR3 DNA reads as TGTGCCTGGAGTGTACGTCGAACGTTCAGGGGAGCCGATAAAGCTTTCTTT.

The chain has TRBV28 and TRBJ1-2; tentative D call: TRBD1 (6 bases). This CDR3 has 14 residues. Trimming left V 7 bases short and J 4 bases short, with 16 bases between. Germline lookup yields CDR1 MDHEN and CDR2 SYDVKM. The CDR3 DNA sequence: TGTGCCAGCACCCCGGGGGGGGCGAGCTATGGCTACACCTTC. Translating it yields CASTPGGASYGYTF.

This chain uses TRBV5-1 with TRBJ1-6, with a tentative D call TRBD1 (6 bases). With 0 bases removed from V and 6 bases from J, the gap between germline ends came to 13 bases. Germline CDR1 and CDR2: SGHRS and YFSETQ. This CDR3 spans 16 amino acids. CDR3 DNA: TGCGCCAGCAGCTTGGATGGGGGGGCTCGTAATTCACCCCTCCACTTT. This sequence encodes CASSLDGGARNSPLHF.

The chain has TRBV25-1 and TRBJ2-2, with D possibly TRBD2 on 5 matching bases. V lost 4 bases and J lost 5, with 14 bases in between. In germline, CDR1 is MGHDK, CDR2 SYGVNS. This CDR3 has 15 residues. The CDR3 reads CASSATRTATGELFF. CDR3 coding DNA: TGTGCCAGCAGTGCCACCCGGACTGCAACCGGGGAGCTGTTTTTT.

The rearrangement links TRBV2 to TRBJ2-1, with D tentatively TRBD2 (6 bases). V lost 4 bases and J lost 6, with 16 bases in between. The germline CDR1 and CDR2 sequences are SNHLY and FYNNEI. The CDR3 is 15 amino acids. The CDR3 here is CASSVGRGVINEQFF. DNA for the CDR3: TGTGCCAGCAGTGTCGGGAGAGGGGTCATCAATGAGCAGTTCTTC.

This clone was seen only once. The gene calls are TRBV7-6 and TRBJ2-1; 10 nucleotides match TRBD2. The trim removed 5 bases at V and 1 base at J, leaving 8 bases unmatched. This CDR3 has 17 amino acids. The germline gives CDR1 SGHVS, CDR2 FNYEAQ. Here the CDR3 DNA reads TGTGCCAGCAGCCACGGACTAGCGGTTAAATCCTACAATGAGCAGTTCTTC. It translates to CASSHGLAVKSYNEQFF.

This clone was counted only a few times. As DNA, the CDR3 is TGTGCCTGGAGGGCCCCTGCGGGGGCCAACTATGGCTACACCTTC. Translated, it gives CAWRAPAGANYGYTF. The rearrangement links TRBV30 to TRBJ1-2; TRBD1 might be the D (6 bases). Germline values: CDR1 GTSNPN, CDR2 SVGIG (reference sequence). V lost 3 bases, J lost 2 bases, and 16 bases lay in between. The CDR3 has 15 residues.

V is TRBV9 and J is TRBJ1-2; 9 bases map to TRBD1. The CDR3 covers 15 residues. Per germline, CDR1 SGDLS and CDR2 YYNGEE. The trim removed 0 bases at V and 4 bases at J, leaving 4 bases unmatched. CDR3 sequence reads: CASSVGRDRAYGYTF. DNA of the CDR3: TGTGCCAGCAGCGTAGGCCGGGACAGGGCCTATGGCTACACCTTC.